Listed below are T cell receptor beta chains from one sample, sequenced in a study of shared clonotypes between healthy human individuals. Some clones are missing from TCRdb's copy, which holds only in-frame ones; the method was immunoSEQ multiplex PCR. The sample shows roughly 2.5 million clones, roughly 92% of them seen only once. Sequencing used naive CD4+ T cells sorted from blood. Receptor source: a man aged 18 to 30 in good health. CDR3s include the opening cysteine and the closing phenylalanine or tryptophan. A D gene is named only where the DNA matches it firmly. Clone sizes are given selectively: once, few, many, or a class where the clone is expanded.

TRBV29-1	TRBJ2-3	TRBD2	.	TGCAGCGTTGAGGGTGGTAGCGGGGGGGCCCTGGATACGCAGTATTTT	CSVEGGSGGALDTQYF
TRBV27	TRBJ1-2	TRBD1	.	TGTGCCAGCAGTTGGGGACAGGGATACGGCTACACCTTC	CASSWGQGYGYTF
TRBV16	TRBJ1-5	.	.	TGTGCCAGCAGCCTCGGGGGTCAGCCCCAGCATTTT	CASSLGGQPQHF
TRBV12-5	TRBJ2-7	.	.	TGTGCTAGTCAGGTATGGGGCCCCAGCTACGAGCAGTACTTC	CASQVWGPSYEQYF
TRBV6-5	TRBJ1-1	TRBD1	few	TGTGCCAGCAGCCGTCCCGGGACAGTGAACACTGAAGCTTTCTTT	CASSRPGTVNTEAFF
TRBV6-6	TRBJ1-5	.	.	TGTGCCAGCAGTTACTCGGGACTCCAGGGCAATCAGCCCCAGCATTTT	CASSYSGLQGNQPQHF
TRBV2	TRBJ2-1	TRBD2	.	TGTGCCAGCAGTTGGACTAGCGGGTGGGACAATGAGCAGTTCTTC	CASSWTSGWDNEQFF
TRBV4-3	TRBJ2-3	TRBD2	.	TGCGCCAGCAGCCAAGAGGAAGATGCGGGAGGGCGGTTAACGCAGTATTTT	CASSQEEDAGGRLTQYF
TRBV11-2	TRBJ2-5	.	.	TGTGCCAGCAGCCAGCAGGCAGGGGGGACAGAGACCCAGTACTTC	CASSQQAGGTETQYF
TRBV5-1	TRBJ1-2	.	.	TGCGCCAGCAAGGAGGGAGGGAACTATGGCTACACCTTC	CASKEGGNYGYTF
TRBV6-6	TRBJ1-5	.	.	TGTGCCAGCAGGAGGGGAAACGATCAGCCCCAGCATTTT	CASRRGNDQPQHF
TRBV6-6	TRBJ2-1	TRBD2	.	TGTGCCAGCATTTCTTCGAGGACTAGATACCCTGAGCAGTTCTTC	CASISSRTRYPEQFF
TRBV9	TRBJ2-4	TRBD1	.	TGTGCCAGCAGCTCCGGACAGGTTCTAGCCAAAAACATTCAGTACTTC	CASSSGQVLAKNIQYF
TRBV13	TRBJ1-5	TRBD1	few	TGTGCCAGCAGCTTAAGGTCACAGGGGATGGGACCCCAGCATTTT	CASSLRSQGMGPQHF
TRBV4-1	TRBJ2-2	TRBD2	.	TGCGCCAGCAGCCAAAAAGCGGGGGGGCGGACCAGGGAGCTGTTTTTT	CASSQKAGGRTRELFF
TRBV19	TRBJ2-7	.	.	TGTGCCAGTAGTAGGGCAGGTTCCTACGAGCAGTACTTC	CASSRAGSYEQYF
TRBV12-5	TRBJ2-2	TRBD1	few	TGTGCTAGTGGGCTGGGACAGGAACACACCGGGGAGCTGTTTTTT	CASGLGQEHTGELFF
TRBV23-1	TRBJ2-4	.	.	TGCGCCAGCAGCAGGGGCCTCAAAAACATTCAGTACTTC	CASSRGLKNIQYF
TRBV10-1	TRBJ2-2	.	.	TGCGCCAGCAGTGAGCGAAGGGTGAACACCGGGGAGCTGTTTTTT	CASSERRVNTGELFF
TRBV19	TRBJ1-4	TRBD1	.	TGTGCCAGTAGTAACGGACAGGGTGACGAAAAACTGTTTTTT	CASSNGQGDEKLFF
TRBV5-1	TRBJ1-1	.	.	TGCGCCAGCAGCTTAGGTAGGTCGGGGTTAACTGAAGCTTTCTTT	CASSLGRSGLTEAFF
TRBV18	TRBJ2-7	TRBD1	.	TGTGCCAGCTCACCCACGGTCCCAACAGGGCTACAGGGGTACGAGCAGTACTTC	CASSPTVPTGLQGYEQYF
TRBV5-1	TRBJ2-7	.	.	TGCGCCAGCAGCTTGGTTGGGCATCCCAGCTCCTACGAGCAGTACTTC	CASSLVGHPSSYEQYF
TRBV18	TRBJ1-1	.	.	TGTGCCAGCTCACCGGCAGGGTCGGACACTGAAGCTTTCTTT	CASSPAGSDTEAFF
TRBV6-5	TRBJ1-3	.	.	TGTGCCAGCAGTCTATCGGACCCGAATGGAAACACCATATATTTT	CASSLSDPNGNTIYF
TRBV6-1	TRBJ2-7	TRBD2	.	TGTGCCAGCAGGACGAGCGGGGGGTTATACTACGAGCAGTACTTC	CASRTSGGLYYEQYF
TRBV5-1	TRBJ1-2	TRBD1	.	TGCGCCAGCAGCTCCATGACAGGGAACTATGGCTACACCTTC	CASSSMTGNYGYTF
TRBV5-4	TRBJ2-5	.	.	TGTGCCAGCAGCTTGCTCGGGGGTGCGGGAGAGACCCAGTACTTC	CASSLLGGAGETQYF
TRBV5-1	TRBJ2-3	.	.	TGCGCCAGCAGCCGTACAGGGACAGATACGCAGTATTTT	CASSRTGTDTQYF
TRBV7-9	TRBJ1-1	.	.	TGTGCCAGCAGCTTGGGACAAGGTGACACTGAAGCTTTCTTT	CASSLGQGDTEAFF
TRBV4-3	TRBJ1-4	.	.	TGCGCCAGCAGCCAAGACAGGGGAACTAATGAAAAACTGTTTTTT	CASSQDRGTNEKLFF
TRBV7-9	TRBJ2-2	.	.	TGTGCCAGCAGCTCCAAAGTAACGGCCGGGGAGCTGTTTTTT	CASSSKVTAGELFF
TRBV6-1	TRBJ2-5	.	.	TGTGCCAGCACGAGGGGAGGCGAGACCCAGTACTTC	CASTRGGETQYF
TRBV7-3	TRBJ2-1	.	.	TGTGCCAGCAGCCTTTGGGGGGGACAGCTCAACAATGAGCAGTTCTTC	CASSLWGGQLNNEQFF
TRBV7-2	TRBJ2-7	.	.	TGTGCCAGCAGCTTGCCGACTGTCTACGAGCAGTACTTC	CASSLPTVYEQYF
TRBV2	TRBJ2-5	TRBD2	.	TGTGCCAGCAGACAACTAGCGGGACGGGAGACCCAGTACTTC	CASRQLAGRETQYF